This record concerns one TCR beta chain sequence. The method was immunoSEQ multiplex PCR; TCRdb's version includes in-frame clones alone and lacks a portion of them. The table includes roughly 280,000 clones, around 84% detected once. The data are from a study of blood T cell repertoires in COVID-19. The CDR3 is made up of 15 amino acids. Germline V gene sequence: CDR1 SGHTA, CDR2 FQGNSA. V lost 1 base, J lost 6 bases, and 8 bases stayed unmatched. V is TRBV7-2 and J is TRBJ1-2; TRBD1 matches at 7 bases. This receptor was identified in a man between 60 and 75 years old with acute or convalescent COVID-19. Sequenced: peripheral blood. The CDR3 loop reads CASSLVSDRVDGYTF. DNA for the CDR3: TGTGCCAGCAGCTTAGTAAGTGACAGGGTAGATGGCTACACCTTC.